Following are 31 T cell receptor beta chains from one sample sequenced in a study of blood T cell repertoires in COVID-19. The protocol was immunoSEQ multiplex PCR, while the TCRdb copy is restricted to in-frame clones and leaves out a portion. The table shows 200,000 to 250,000 clones, with 88% occurring only once. Input material: PBMCs or T cells enriched from blood (not recorded which). These receptors were obtained from a woman aged 45-59 years with acute COVID-19.

Here the CDR3 DNA reads TGTGCCATCAGTGGGACAGGGGAGGACATTCAGTACTTC. As protein: CAISGTGEDIQYF. The rearrangement uses TRBV10-3 and TRBJ2-4, with 9 nucleotides matching TRBD1. This CDR3 comprises 13 residues. The V gene end was trimmed by 4 bases and the J gene end by 8 bases; junction bases not matched to a gene: 3. In germline, CDR1 is ENHRY, CDR2 SYGVKD.

The V and J genes are TRBV7-9 and TRBJ1-5, with D hard to call. Deletions cut 3 bases from V and 6 bases from J, with 6 bases between. Per germline, CDR1 SEHNR and CDR2 FQNEAQ (reference sequence). This CDR3 comprises 12 residues. CDR3 DNA: TGTGCCAGCAGCTTTCCACTTCAGCCCCAGCATTTT. This codes for CASSFPLQPQHF.

This clone has more than one count but fewer than ten. The J gene is TRBJ1-6, the V gene TRBV28, with TRBD1 matching 9 bases. Germline loops: CDR1 MDHEN, CDR2 SYDVKM. V gave up 6 bases and J gave up 9 bases; unmatched junction bases: 9. CDR3 length: 15 amino acids. DNA of the CDR3: TGTGCCAGCAGGGTCCCGGGACAGGGATTTTCACCCCTCCACTTT. This sequence encodes CASRVPGQGFSPLHF.

This clone appeared once. The rearrangement uses TRBV14 and TRBJ1-1; TRBD1 aligns across 7 bases. CDR3 length equals 13 residues. Germline CDR1 is SGHDN and CDR2 is FVKESK. V lost 3 bases and J lost 4; bases outside the gene matches: 2. The CDR3 nucleotides read TGTGCCAGCAGCCAGGGACAGCTCACTGAAGCTTTCTTT. Translation gives CASSQGQLTEAFF.

The chain combines TRBV29-1 with TRBJ2-2; D possibly corresponds to TRBD2 (6 bases). The CDR3 totals 17 residues. Germline V gives CDR1 SQVTM, CDR2 ANQGSEA. V shed 0 bases and J shed 5 bases, with 19 bases lying between them. The CDR3, as DNA: TGCAGCGTTGAAGATTCGTCTAGGAGGGGTGGAACCGGGGAGCTGTTTTTT. This sequence encodes CSVEDSSRRGGTGELFF.

This chain links TRBV28 with TRBJ2-5; D possibly corresponds to TRBD1 (6 bases). Looked up from germline, CDR1 is MDHEN and CDR2 is SYDVKM. The germline V and J ends were trimmed by 4 bases and 2 bases, with 20 bases remaining between them. The CDR3 loop spans 17 amino acids. CDR3 region: CASSSLYRDTGQETQYF. The DNA for the CDR3 is TGTGCCAGCAGTTCGTTATACCGGGACACGGGACAAGAGACCCAGTACTTC. The full variable domain, with the rest looked up from reference TRBV28 and TRBJ2-5, is DVKVTQSSRYLVKRTGEKVFLECVQDMDHENMFWYRQDPGLGLRLIYFSYDVKMKEKGDIPEGYSVSREKKERFSLILESASTNQTSMYLCASSSLYRDTGQETQYFGPGTRLLVL.

The genes are TRBV29-1 and TRBJ2-1; tentative D call: TRBD1 (6 bases). This CDR3 has 14 residues. With 4 bases removed from V and 4 bases from J, the gap between germline ends came to 14 bases. The germline CDR1 and CDR2 sequences are SQVTM and ANQGSEA. CDR3 residues: CSVAVRTAYNEQFF. CDR3 coding DNA: TGCAGCGTTGCCGTCAGGACAGCATACAATGAGCAGTTCTTC.

The DNA for the CDR3 is TGTGCCATCAGTGAGCGAGGTGGGACCCAGTACTTC. It is translated as CAISERGGTQYF. The chain combines TRBV10-3 with TRBJ2-5, with no clear D. Germline CDR1 reads ENHRY; CDR2 reads SYGVKD. The CDR3 length is 12 residues. V lost 2 bases to trimming and J lost 7 bases, with 8 bases between them.

This clone was found once. The chain employs TRBV18 and TRBJ2-7; the D gene is possibly TRBD2 (5 bases). The germline V gene encodes CDR1 KGHSH and CDR2 LQKENI. The CDR3 length is 16 residues. V lost 1 base and J 0 bases, leaving 13 bases between the germline ends. The CDR3 DNA reads TGTGCCAGCTCACCACGATCTTCGGGGAGCTCCTACGAGCAGTACTTC. As protein: CASSPRSSGSSYEQYF.

The chain has TRBV28 and TRBJ1-1; a weak D match, TRBD1 (6 bases). The CDR3 runs 15 residues. Between the trimmed V and J ends, which lost 7 bases and 4 bases, there was a span of 19 bases. Germline CDR1 MDHEN, CDR2 SYDVKM. The CDR3 region has the DNA TGTGCCAGCACCAAAAAATTCACAGGGAGCACTGAAGCTTTCTTT. Its translation is CASTKKFTGSTEAFF.

The genes are TRBV18 and TRBJ2-2; 11 nucleotides match TRBD2. Germline V gene sequence: CDR1 KGHSH, CDR2 LQKENI. The CDR3 contains 17 residues. The V segment lost 2 bases and the J segment 6 bases; nucleotides outside the gene matches: 8. The CDR3 region is CASSPSLAGVGPGELFF. CDR3 bases: TGTGCCAGCTCACCATCACTAGCGGGAGTTGGACCCGGGGAGCTGTTTTTT.

The count of this clone is one. The chain links TRBV19 to TRBJ1-1; TRBD1 aligns across 9 bases. The V gene's germline CDR1 is LNHDA and CDR2 SQIVND (reference sequence). CDR3 length equals 16 residues. V was clipped by 1 base and J by 7 bases; unmatched bases: 10. Here the CDR3 DNA reads TGTGCCAGTAGTATAGCGGGACAGGGCAGTTCAGGTGAAGCTTTCTTT. The encoded protein is CASSIAGQGSSGEAFF.

This rearrangement joins TRBV28 to TRBJ1-1; TRBD1 aligns across 7 bases. CDR1 is MDHEN, CDR2 SYDVKM, per germline. The length of the CDR3 is 15 residues. Losses at the gene ends were 0 bases for V and 0 bases for J; bases not matched to a gene: 1. The CDR3 DNA is TGTGCCAGCAGTTTATGGGGACAGCTGAACACTGAAGCTTTCTTT. Translated, it gives CASSLWGQLNTEAFF.

The chain links TRBV19 to TRBJ1-4; D gene uncertain. The V end lost 5 bases, the J end lost 9 bases, and 19 bases lay between the germline ends. Germline V gives CDR1 LNHDA, CDR2 SQIVND (reference sequence). The CDR3 runs 15 residues. Here the CDR3 reads CASSSVTVGVKKLFF. CDR3 nucleotide sequence: TGTGCCAGTAGTTCGGTGACGGTCGGGGTAAAAAAACTGTTTTTT.

The rearrangement links TRBV7-3 to TRBJ2-1; D remains ambiguous. V lost 1 base, J lost 2 bases, and 9 bases lay in between. The CDR3 extends over 15 amino acids. Germline lookup yields CDR1 SGHTA and CDR2 FQGTGA. The CDR3 coding sequence is TGTGCCAGCAGCTTAATCAGGTCCCCCTACAATGAGCAGTTCTTC. Translated, it gives CASSLIRSPYNEQFF. Using reference TRBV7-3 and TRBJ2-1 for the parts outside the CDR3, the full variable domain is GAGVSQTPSNKVTEKGKYVELRCDPISGHTALYWYRQSLGQGPEFLIYFQGTGAADDSGLPNDRFFAVRPEGSVSTLKIQRTERGDSAVYLCASSLIRSPYNEQFFGPGTRLTVL.

This clone was seen only once. V and J are TRBV19 and TRBJ2-3; 8 bases align to TRBD1. The CDR3 covers 15 residues. J gave up 2 bases and V 1 base, and 2 bases lay outside the gene matches. Germline-derived CDR1 and CDR2 are LNHDA and SQIVND (reference sequence). CDR3 bases: TGTGCCAGTAGTATAGCCAGGGGGCACACAGATACGCAGTATTTT. It encodes CASSIARGHTDTQYF.

This chain connects TRBV19 to TRBJ2-7; D is unresolved. With 3 bases removed from V and 3 bases from J, the gap between germline ends came to 9 bases. The CDR3 length is 13 residues. The germline gives CDR1 LNHDA, CDR2 SQIVND (reference sequence). CDR3 amino acids: CASSMYGVYEQYF. CDR3 DNA sequence: TGTGCCAGTAGTATGTACGGAGTCTACGAGCAGTACTTC.

The chain combines TRBV3-1 (or the pseudogene TRBV3-2) with TRBJ2-4; no firm D call. Germline lookup yields CDR1 LGHDT and CDR2 YNNKEL (reference sequence). This CDR3 region has 13 residues. The V and J ends lost 0 bases and 5 bases respectively, with 5 bases between them. As DNA, the CDR3 is TGTGCCAGCAGCCAAGATGGAGAAAACATTCAGTACTTC. This gives the protein CASSQDGENIQYF.

This clone was counted once. This chain uses TRBV27 with TRBJ2-1, with a possible D match to TRBD2 (8 bases). The CDR3 length is 14 residues. V was trimmed by 5 bases and J by 6 bases, leaving 14 bases between them. Germline values: CDR1 MNHEY, CDR2 SMNVEV (reference sequence). The CDR3: CASSPRGTSNEQFF. CDR3 coding DNA: TGTGCCAGCAGTCCCAGGGGGACTAGCAATGAGCAGTTCTTC.

J is TRBJ2-3 and V is TRBV2, with 14 positions matching TRBD2. V shed 6 bases, J shed 4 bases, and the junction held 0 bases outside the gene matches. Per germline, CDR1 SNHLY and CDR2 FYNNEI. CDR3 length equals 14 residues. The CDR3 reads CASRGLAGADTQYF. The CDR3 region has the DNA TGTGCCAGCAGGGGACTAGCGGGAGCAGATACGCAGTATTTT.

The rearrangement joins TRBV28 to TRBJ1-4; D call uncertain. Looked up from germline, CDR1 is MDHEN and CDR2 is SYDVKM. V was trimmed by 9 bases and J by 6 bases, leaving 11 bases between them. The CDR3 contains 12 residues. CDR3 in DNA: TGTGCCAGTGGGCCCGTGGATGAAAAACTGTTTTTT. It is translated as CASGPVDEKLFF.

This chain joins TRBV28 and TRBJ2-1; the D gene is possibly TRBD2 (5 bases). CDR1 and CDR2 from the germline V gene are MDHEN and SYDVKM. This CDR3 spans 14 amino acids. V was pared by 6 bases and J by 0 bases, with 9 bases between. CDR3 in amino acids: CASRSGLSYNEQFF. The CDR3 DNA reads TGTGCCAGCAGGTCTGGACTCTCCTACAATGAGCAGTTCTTC. Full variable domain (outside the CDR3, taken from reference TRBV28 and TRBJ2-1): DVKVTQSSRYLVKRTGEKVFLECVQDMDHENMFWYRQDPGLGLRLIYFSYDVKMKEKGDIPEGYSVSREKKERFSLILESASTNQTSMYLCASRSGLSYNEQFFGPGTRLTVL.

This clone was seen once. The chain couples TRBV7-2 to TRBJ2-7; 7 nucleotides agree with TRBD1. Germline values: CDR1 SGHTA, CDR2 FQGNSA. V was clipped by 4 bases and J by 2 bases; unmatched bases: 5. CDR3 length equals 14 residues. CDR3 loop: CASSSQGTTYEQYF. The CDR3 DNA follows: TGTGCCAGCAGCTCACAGGGGACGACCTACGAGCAGTACTTC.

This rearrangement joins TRBV7-8 to TRBJ2-4, with TRBD2 matching over 7 bases. Per the germline V gene, CDR1 is SGHVS and CDR2 is FQNEAQ. V gave up 1 base and J gave up 2 bases; unmatched junction bases: 8. The CDR3 consists of 17 residues. The CDR3 reads CASSLGFRGGSKNIQYF. The CDR3 DNA sequence: TGTGCCAGCAGCTTAGGGTTTAGGGGAGGGTCCAAAAACATTCAGTACTTC.

The chain recombines TRBV19 with TRBJ1-5, with D possibly TRBD1 on 5 matching bases. From germline, CDR1 is LNHDA and CDR2 SQIVND (reference sequence). Trimming took 8 bases from V and 4 from J, leaving 24 bases between them. The CDR3 has 17 amino acids. The CDR3 DNA reads TGTGCCAGTCGAGCAGAAACCGCGACAGACGTAAATCAGCCCCAGCATTTT. Its translation: CASRAETATDVNQPQHF.

The chain carries TRBV4-1 and TRBJ2-7, with 9 positions matching TRBD2. Germline CDR1 reads MGHRA; CDR2 reads YSYEKL. The CDR3 covers 15 residues. The junction had 4 bases not matched to a gene; V was cut back by 2 bases and J by 2 bases. The CDR3 sequence is CASSQRTSEAYEQYF. The CDR3 DNA follows: TGCGCCAGCAGCCAACGGACTAGCGAAGCCTACGAGCAGTACTTC.

This clone has only a few counts. This CDR3 is CASSLDQANSRVMYF. Written as DNA, the CDR3 is TGTGCCAGCAGCTTGGATCAGGCCAACAGTAGAGTTATGTACTTC. J is TRBJ2-7 and V is TRBV5-4; unclear D gene. CDR3 length: 15 residues. V lost 0 bases, J lost 12 bases, and 22 bases lay in between. Germline V gives CDR1 SGHNT, CDR2 YYREEE (reference sequence).

This clone is a singleton in its sample. V usage is TRBV5-5 and J usage is TRBJ2-5; D is undetermined. V gave up 4 bases and J gave up 5 bases, with 15 bases separating them. CDR1 and CDR2 from the germline V gene are SGHKS and YYEKEE (reference sequence). CDR3 length equals 14 residues. CDR3 nucleotide sequence: TGTGCCAGCAGCACACGAATAACGCGGGAGACCCAGTACTTC. It specifies CASSTRITRETQYF.

The chain employs TRBV28 and TRBJ2-7; the match to TRBD2 covers 9 bases. The CDR3 is 14 residues long. The trim removed 6 bases at V and 7 bases at J, leaving 10 bases unmatched. Germline values: CDR1 MDHEN, CDR2 SYDVKM. Written as DNA, the CDR3 is TGTGCCAGCAGGGTAGGGCTAGCGGGGAGGGAGCAGTACTTC. Residues: CASRVGLAGREQYF.

The CDR3 bases are TGTGCCAGCAGCCTCCCGCCCGGGGAGCAGTACTTC. This gives the protein CASSLPPGEQYF. This sequence joins TRBV5-6 and TRBJ2-7; D gene uncertain. CDR3 length: 12 amino acids. The V end lost 4 bases, the J end lost 7 bases, and 12 bases lay between the germline ends. Germline lookup yields CDR1 SGHDT and CDR2 YYEEEE. Supplemented by reference TRBV5-6 and TRBJ2-7, the full variable domain reads DAGVTQSPTHLIKTRGQQVTLRCSPKSGHDTVSWYQQALGQGPQFIFQYYEEEERQRGNFPDRFSGHQFPNYSSELNVNALLLGDSALYLCASSLPPGEQYFGPGTRLTVT.

V is TRBV10-3 and J is TRBJ2-5; 7 positions agree with TRBD2. Germline values: CDR1 ENHRY, CDR2 SYGVKD. Trimming cost V 0 bases and J 4 bases; bases outside gene matches: 5. The length of the CDR3 is 15 residues. The CDR3 reads CAISESLGEGETQYF. CDR3 DNA: TGTGCCATCAGTGAGTCGTTGGGGGAGGGAGAGACCCAGTACTTC.